Each of the 27 T cell receptor beta chains below was sequenced from the same sample in a study of shared clonotypes between healthy human individuals. Repertoires were generated with immunoSEQ multiplex PCR, while TCRdb's copy carries only in-frame clones and drops some. The profile shows 1,400,000 or so clones, less than 99% of them singletons. The material sequenced was naive CD4+ T cells sorted from blood. Subset: CD45RA+ positively selected. Receptors were obtained from a man aged 25-45 years in good health.

The chain uses TRBV6-6 and TRBJ2-3; D is uncertain. This CDR3 comprises 12 residues. Looked up from germline, CDR1 is MNHNY and CDR2 is SVGAGI (reference sequence). V shed 9 bases and J shed 4 bases, with 11 bases lying between them. In DNA, the CDR3 is TGTGCCAGTTGTCGCTTAGCAGATACGCAGTATTTT. Protein product: CASCRLADTQYF.

This rearrangement joins TRBV11-3 to TRBJ2-7; 8 bases fit TRBD1. The CDR3 contains 18 residues. Looked up from germline, CDR1 is SGHNT and CDR2 is YENEEA. V trimming: 6 bases; J trimming: 6 bases; junction bases outside the gene matches: 22. In DNA, the CDR3 is TGTGCCAGCAGTTCTGGCTGGCTCGCCGGGACAGGTACCATCGAGCAGTACTTC. Residues: CASSSGWLAGTGTIEQYF.

This clone was recorded only once. J is TRBJ2-1 and V is TRBV6-5; the match to TRBD2 covers 12 bases. CDR3 length equals 14 residues. CDR1 is MNHEY, CDR2 SVGAGI, per germline. V dropped 8 bases and J dropped 7; count of bases not matched to a gene: 6. The CDR3 here is CASSQTSGSNEQFF. In DNA, the CDR3 is TGTGCCAGCTCCCAGACTAGCGGGAGTAATGAGCAGTTCTTC.

The sample holds one count of this clone. The CDR3 nucleotides are TGTGCCAGCAGCTTGGCTGTCATTGTCATGGAGACCCAGTACTTC. Its translation is CASSLAVIVMETQYF. The rearrangement uses TRBV5-6 and TRBJ2-5, with D hard to call. Germline V gene lookup returns CDR1 SGHDT and CDR2 YYEEEE. There are 15 residues in the CDR3. Trimming cost V 0 bases and J 5 bases, with 14 bases left between them.

This chain links TRBV28 with TRBJ1-5, with 8 bases identical to TRBD1. Germline trimming cut 5 bases from V and 7 bases from J; bases unmatched to any gene: 10. The germline V gene has CDR1 MDHEN and CDR2 SYDVKM. This CDR3 comprises 15 residues. The CDR3 protein is CASSPSDRGRQPQHF. CDR3 nucleotide sequence: TGTGCCAGCAGTCCTTCCGACAGGGGTAGGCAGCCCCAGCATTTT.

This chain connects TRBV28 to TRBJ2-1, with D tentatively TRBD2 (5 bases). The CDR3 is 12 amino acids. CDR1 and CDR2 from the germline V gene are MDHEN and SYDVKM. Trimming shortened V by 7 bases and J by 7 bases, and 11 bases separated the two germline ends. The CDR3 nucleotides are TGTGCCAGCAATATAAAGCGGAATGAGCAGTTCTTC. Residues: CASNIKRNEQFF.

The chain carries TRBV6-1 and TRBJ1-2; 9 nucleotides agree with TRBD1. Germline CDR1 and CDR2: MNHNS and SASEGT. J lost 4 bases, V lost 2 bases, and 8 bases had no gene match. This CDR3 comprises 16 residues. CDR3 protein: CASSERGQGRPYGYTF. The DNA for the CDR3 is TGTGCCAGCAGTGAAAGGGGACAGGGCCGGCCCTATGGCTACACCTTC.

The chain carries TRBV28 and TRBJ2-7, with 11 bases identical to TRBD2. Germline assignment: CDR1 MDHEN and CDR2 SYDVKM. This CDR3 region has 16 residues. V lost 6 bases and J lost 7; bases outside the gene matches: 14. The DNA for the CDR3 is TGTGCCAGCAGATCTCCCGGGACTAGCGGCACCGGGGAGCAGTACTTC. It is translated as CASRSPGTSGTGEQYF.

V and J are TRBV7-9 and TRBJ2-2; 10 bases are shared with TRBD1. The length of the CDR3 is 15 residues. Germline V gene sequence: CDR1 SEHNR, CDR2 FQNEAQ (reference sequence). V shed 5 bases and J 4 bases; nucleotides not matched to a gene: 4. CDR3: CASSTRTGGTGELFF. In DNA, the CDR3 is TGTGCCAGCAGCACCCGGACAGGGGGCACCGGGGAGCTGTTTTTT.

This clone was recorded once. The CDR3 nucleotides read TGTGCCAGCAGCTCCCCCCGGGGGACTAGAGGGGTCCAAGAGACCCAGTACTTC. Encoded protein: CASSSPRGTRGVQETQYF. This chain links TRBV7-8 with TRBJ2-5; 8 positions match TRBD2. Germline lookup yields CDR1 SGHVS and CDR2 FQNEAQ. Trimming removed 4 bases from V and 1 base from J; junction bases left unmatched: 14. The CDR3 has 18 amino acids. Complete variable domain (other parts from reference TRBV7-8 and TRBJ2-5): GAGVSQSPRYKVAKRGQDVALRCDPISGHVSLFWYQQALGQGPEFLTYFQNEAQLDKSGLPSDRFFAERPEGSVSTLKIQRTQQEDSAVYLCASSSPRGTRGVQETQYFGPGTRLLVL.

The CDR3 sequence: CASSRTTGGYNEQFF. CDR3 in DNA: TGTGCCAGCTCACGCACAACAGGTGGCTACAATGAGCAGTTCTTC. V is TRBV18 and J is TRBJ2-1, with a tentative D call TRBD1 (5 bases). The CDR3 extends over 15 amino acids. Trimming removed 4 bases from V and 3 bases from J, with 13 bases in between. Germline V lookup: CDR1 KGHSH, CDR2 LQKENI. The full variable domain, in which reference TRBV18 and TRBJ2-1 provide the parts outside the CDR3, is NAGVMQNPRHLVRRRGQEARLRCSPMKGHSHVYWYRQLPEEGLKFMVYLQKENIIDESGMPKERFSAEFPKEGPSILRIQQVVRGDSAAYFCASSRTTGGYNEQFFGPGTRLTVL.

The chain recombines TRBV2 with TRBJ1-1; no firm D call. The CDR3 runs 13 residues. V shed 7 bases and J shed 1 base, with 10 bases lying between them. Per the germline V gene, CDR1 is SNHLY and CDR2 is FYNNEI. The CDR3 nucleotides are TGTGCCAGCAATAGAGGCCCGAACACTGAAGCTTTCTTT. Residues: CASNRGPNTEAFF.

This chain links TRBV5-1 with TRBJ2-4; D may be TRBD2 (6 bases). From germline, CDR1 is SGHRS and CDR2 YFSETQ. There are 16 residues in the CDR3. The V end was cut by 4 bases, the J end by 2 bases, with 16 bases between. The chain's CDR3 is CASSILGGFPKNIQYF. Here the CDR3 DNA reads TGCGCCAGCAGCATCCTGGGGGGTTTTCCCAAAAACATTCAGTACTTC.

The chain carries TRBV6-1 and TRBJ2-7, with D maybe TRBD1 (5 bases). Germline V gene lookup returns CDR1 MNHNS and CDR2 SASEGT. CDR3 length equals 14 residues. Trimming removed 2 bases from V and 2 bases from J, with 10 bases in between. CDR3 sequence reads: CASSEYRIPYEQYF. For the CDR3, the DNA is TGTGCCAGCAGTGAATACAGGATTCCCTACGAGCAGTACTTC.

The rearrangement joins TRBV28 to TRBJ2-7, with TRBD2 matching 10 bases. In germline, CDR1 is MDHEN, CDR2 SYDVKM. The CDR3 is made up of 13 amino acids. The trim removed 5 bases at V and 6 bases at J, leaving 4 bases unmatched. The CDR3: CASSTSGRGEQYF. The CDR3, as DNA: TGTGCCAGCAGTACGAGCGGGAGGGGCGAGCAGTACTTC.

This chain's CDR3 is CASSVVGSGPIRADTQYF. In DNA form, the CDR3 reads TGTGCCAGCAGCGTAGTGGGTAGCGGGCCCATAAGGGCAGATACGCAGTATTTT. V is TRBV9 and J is TRBJ2-3, with 7 positions matching TRBD2. Losses at the gene ends were 0 bases for V and 4 bases for J; bases not matched to a gene: 14. CDR3 length: 18 amino acids. Germline V lookup: CDR1 SGDLS, CDR2 YYNGEE.

The CDR3: CASSLNGDSYEQYF. The CDR3 nucleotides read TGTGCCAGCAGCTTGAACGGTGATTCCTACGAGCAGTACTTC. This sequence joins TRBV5-6 and TRBJ2-7; D not certain. Looked up from germline, CDR1 is SGHDT and CDR2 is YYEEEE. The CDR3 has 14 amino acids. Trimming cost V 1 base and J 1 base, with 9 bases left between them.

The chain joins TRBV9 to TRBJ2-2; possible D gene TRBD2, 6 bases. From germline, CDR1 is SGDLS and CDR2 YYNGEE. V lost 5 bases, J lost 6 bases, and 11 bases lay in between. There are 13 residues in the CDR3. The CDR3 DNA is TGTGCCAGCAGTCTGACTAGTCCCGGGGAGCTGTTTTTT. Encoded protein: CASSLTSPGELFF.

This clone was observed a single time. The V gene is TRBV28, the J gene TRBJ1-5, with a possible D match to TRBD1 (6 bases). Germline CDR1 MDHEN, CDR2 SYDVKM. V gave up 2 bases and J gave up 2 bases, with 7 bases separating them. The CDR3 has 14 amino acids. CDR3 sequence (DNA): TGTGCCAGCAGTTTAAACAGGGGCAATCAGCCCCAGCATTTT. This codes for CASSLNRGNQPQHF.

About this clone itself: The sample has other DNA sequences that encode this CDR3 too. The chain couples TRBV18 to TRBJ2-7; 8 nucleotides agree with TRBD2. Germline CDR1 is KGHSH and CDR2 is LQKENI. The CDR3 sequence is 15 residues long. The ends lost 3 bases at V and 0 bases at J; junction bases unmatched: 4. The DNA for the CDR3 is TGTGCCAGCTCACCCTACAGCGGGAGCTCCTACGAGCAGTACTTC. Encoded protein: CASSPYSGSSYEQYF. The whole variable domain, filled in from reference TRBV18 and TRBJ2-7, reads NAGVMQNPRHLVRRRGQEARLRCSPMKGHSHVYWYRQLPEEGLKFMVYLQKENIIDESGMPKERFSAEFPKEGPSILRIQQVVRGDSAAYFCASSPYSGSSYEQYFGPGTRLTVT.

The chain has TRBV6-5 and TRBJ2-7, with 8 bases identical to TRBD2. CDR3 length: 16 residues. The germline V gene encodes CDR1 MNHEY and CDR2 SVGAGI. V gave up 0 bases and J gave up 4 bases; unmatched junction bases: 8. The CDR3 sequence: CASSYSRLARGYEQYF. CDR3 DNA sequence: TGTGCCAGCAGTTACTCGAGACTAGCGCGGGGGTACGAGCAGTACTTC.

The chain carries TRBV5-1 and TRBJ1-4, with a tentative D call TRBD1 (6 bases). V lost 1 base to trimming and J lost 6 bases, with 10 bases between them. Germline values: CDR1 SGHRS, CDR2 YFSETQ. The CDR3 is made up of 14 amino acids. The CDR3 DNA reads as TGCGCCAGCAGCTTGAGACACAGGGATGAAAAACTGTTTTTT. Encoded protein: CASSLRHRDEKLFF.

V and J are TRBV4-2 and TRBJ2-7; D possibly matches TRBD1 or TRBD2 (5 bases each). Germline CDR1 reads LGHNA; CDR2 reads YNFKEQ. CDR3 length equals 16 residues. With 1 base removed from V and 1 base from J, the gap between germline ends came to 14 bases. The CDR3 region is CASSQAPRDLSYEQYF. CDR3 nucleotides: TGTGCCAGCAGCCAAGCCCCTAGGGACCTTTCCTACGAGCAGTACTTC.

CDR3: CASSRTSGRVDEQYF. CDR3 in DNA: TGTGCCAGCAGCCGAACTAGCGGGAGGGTCGACGAGCAGTACTTC. This chain connects TRBV7-8 to TRBJ2-7; TRBD2 matches at 13 bases. V dropped 5 bases and J dropped 5; count of bases not matched to a gene: 6. Germline assignment: CDR1 SGHVS and CDR2 FQNEAQ. The CDR3 covers 15 residues.

In regard to this clone: The sample contains more than one DNA sequence encoding this CDR3. This rearrangement joins TRBV6-5 to TRBJ1-5, with 11 nucleotides matching TRBD1. This CDR3 has 15 amino acids. From germline, CDR1 is MNHEY and CDR2 SVGAGI. J gave up 1 base and V 6 bases, and 2 bases lay outside the gene matches. As DNA, the CDR3 is TGTGCCAGCAGAGGGACAGGGGGGAGCAATCAGCCCCAGCATTTT. Translated: CASRGTGGSNQPQHF.

The chain couples TRBV7-2 to TRBJ2-7; tentatively, D is TRBD1 or TRBD2 (5 bases each). The CDR3 loop spans 17 amino acids. The germline V and J ends were trimmed by 4 bases and 0 bases, with 19 bases remaining between them. CDR1 is SGHTA and CDR2 is FQGNSA in the germline V gene. CDR3 nucleotides: TGTGCCAGCAGCTCCCGAACCGGGACGGAGAGCTCCTACGAGCAGTACTTC. This sequence encodes CASSSRTGTESSYEQYF.

This clone was detected once. V and J are TRBV28 and TRBJ2-7; 12 bases fit TRBD2. V shed 6 bases, J shed 6 bases, and the junction held 9 bases outside the gene matches. The CDR3 is 15 amino acids. Germline CDR1 reads MDHEN; CDR2 reads SYDVKM. As DNA, the CDR3 is TGTGCCAGCAGATCCGGACTAGCGGGAACGGGCGAGCAGTACTTC. It encodes CASRSGLAGTGEQYF.